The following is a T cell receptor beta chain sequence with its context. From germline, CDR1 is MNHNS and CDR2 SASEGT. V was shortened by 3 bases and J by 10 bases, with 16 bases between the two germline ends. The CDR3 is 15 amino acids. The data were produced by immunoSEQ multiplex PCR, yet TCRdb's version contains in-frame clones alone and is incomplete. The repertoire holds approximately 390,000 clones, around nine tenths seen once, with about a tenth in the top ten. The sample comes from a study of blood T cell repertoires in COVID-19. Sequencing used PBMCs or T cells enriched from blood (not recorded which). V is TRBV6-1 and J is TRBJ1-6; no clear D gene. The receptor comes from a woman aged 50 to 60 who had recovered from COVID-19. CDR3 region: CASSDGGHSGSPLHF. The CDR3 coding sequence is TGTGCCAGCAGTGACGGTGGGCATAGCGGGTCACCCCTCCACTTT.